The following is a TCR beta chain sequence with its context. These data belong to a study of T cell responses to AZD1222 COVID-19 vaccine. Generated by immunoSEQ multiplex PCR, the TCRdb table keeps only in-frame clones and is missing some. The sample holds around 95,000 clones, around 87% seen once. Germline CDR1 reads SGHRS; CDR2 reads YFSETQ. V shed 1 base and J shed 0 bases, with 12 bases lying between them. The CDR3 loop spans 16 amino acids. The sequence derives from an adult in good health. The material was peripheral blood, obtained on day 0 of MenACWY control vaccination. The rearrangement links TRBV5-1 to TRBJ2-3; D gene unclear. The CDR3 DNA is TGCGCCAGCAGCTTGTCCCGGGCGTCTAGCACAGATACGCAGTATTTT. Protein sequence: CASSLSRASSTDTQYF.